This T cell receptor (beta chain) is from a study of Graves' ophthalmopathy and Graves' hyperthyroidism. The authors amplified TCR beta CDR3 regions, and they did so from RNA transcripts for repertoire sequencing. HTBI-primed first-round RT-PCR preceded second-round multiplex PCR. TCRdb processed the multiplex PCR reads anew with MiXCR; each CDR3 protein has one entry. This table holds 300,000 to 400,000 distinct CDR3 sequences, roughly 16% found once. CDR3 length: 13 amino acids. The J segment lost 11 bases and the V segment lost 5 bases, leaving 11 bases of the junction unmatched. Per germline, CDR1 MNHNS and CDR2 SASEGT. This clonotype was observed at least ten times.

The sequence derives from an adult man with Graves' ophthalmopathy. J is TRBJ1-1 and V is TRBV6-1; 7 bases map to TRBD1. Sample: peripheral blood. The CDR3 DNA follows: TGTGCCAGCAGTCCTGACAGGGATGTGTCGGCTTTCTTT. Protein: CASSPDRDVSAFF.